These 18 T cell receptor beta chains share one sample of origin, sequenced in a study of cytomegalovirus exposure and HLA in healthy donors. 60 Vbeta and 13 Jbeta primers were used in PCR. Sequencing was performed with immunoSEQ multiplex PCR; in TCRdb, only in-frame clones are kept and a portion is missing. The sample includes tens of thousands of clones, about 77% seen only once; the top ten take around 4%. Material: PBMCs. These receptors all stem from a male donor in good health and CMV-seropositive.

The chain employs TRBV7-2 and TRBJ2-7, with 7 bases identical to TRBD2. V dropped 11 bases and J dropped 6; count of bases not matched to a gene: 10. The CDR3 spans 12 residues. The germline V gene encodes CDR1 SGHTA and CDR2 FQGNSA. CDR3 DNA sequence: TGTGCCGGTTCGAGGGGAGGGACCGAGCAGTACTTC. This codes for CAGSRGGTEQYF.

The rearrangement uses TRBV5-1 and TRBJ2-2; D gene ambiguous. The CDR3 contains 11 residues. V dropped 5 bases and J dropped 4 bases, with 3 bases sitting between them. Germline CDR1 reads SGHRS; CDR2 reads YFSETQ. In nucleotides, the CDR3 is TGCGCCAGCAGGGCCACCGGGGAGCTGTTTTTT. It codes for CASRATGELFF.

This clone was recorded a few times. The chain employs TRBV4-1 and TRBJ2-7; the match to TRBD1 covers 9 bases. The J segment lost 6 bases and the V segment lost 4 bases, leaving 10 bases of the junction unmatched. There are 15 residues in the CDR3. Germline V CDR1 and CDR2: MGHRA, YSYEKL. The CDR3 sequence is CASSLSPGQGFEQYF. The CDR3 region has the DNA TGCGCCAGCAGCCTATCCCCGGGACAGGGATTCGAGCAGTACTTC.

V usage is TRBV7-9 and J usage is TRBJ2-2; possibly TRBD2 for D (6 bases). This CDR3 has 15 amino acids. Germline V lookup: CDR1 SEHNR, CDR2 FQNEAQ (reference sequence). V lost 5 bases to trimming and J lost 5 bases, with 15 bases between them. The CDR3 spells CASSLGSGRTGELFF. Here the CDR3 DNA reads TGTGCCAGCAGCCTAGGGTCCGGGAGAACCGGGGAGCTGTTTTTT.

In this sample, this clone turned up many times. V is TRBV7-9 and J is TRBJ2-1; 11 bases line up with TRBD2. The V and J ends lost 2 bases and 0 bases, in that order; junction bases with no gene match: 6. This CDR3 has 18 residues. The germline CDR1 and CDR2 sequences are SEHNR and FQNEAQ (reference sequence). As DNA, the CDR3 is TGTGCCAGCAGCTTATCACTAGCGGGAGACGGCTCCTACAATGAGCAGTTCTTC. Translating gives CASSLSLAGDGSYNEQFF.

This clone showed up just a few times. The chain uses TRBV27 and TRBJ1-2; D is possibly TRBD1 (6 bases). The length of the CDR3 is 13 residues. Germline assignment: CDR1 MNHEY and CDR2 SMNVEV (reference sequence). Trimming left V 6 bases short and J 0 bases short, with 8 bases between. The CDR3 region is CASRRTANYGYTF. CDR3 bases: TGTGCCAGCAGGCGGACAGCTAACTATGGCTACACCTTC.

This chain uses TRBV5-1 with TRBJ1-1, with a tentative D call TRBD1 (6 bases). The V gene lost 5 bases and the J gene lost 2 bases, with 10 bases spanning the gap. The CDR3 consists of 13 residues. CDR1 is SGHRS, CDR2 YFSETQ, per germline. The CDR3 sequence: CASRDSLNTEAFF. CDR3 DNA sequence: TGCGCCAGCAGGGACAGCCTTAACACTGAAGCTTTCTTT.

The CDR3 coding sequence is TGTGCCAGCAGTCCTACTAGCGGGGGGGCGTATGAGCAGTTCTTC. Encoded protein: CASSPTSGGAYEQFF. V and J are TRBV2 and TRBJ2-1; the match to TRBD2 covers 13 bases. V was pared by 5 bases and J by 8 bases, with 6 bases of the junction left unmatched. The CDR3 has 15 residues. CDR1 SNHLY and CDR2 FYNNEI come from the germline V gene.

The chain has TRBV6-1 and TRBJ2-1; 7 nucleotides match TRBD2. This CDR3 has 15 residues. With 6 bases clipped from V and 2 bases from J, the junction kept 7 bases outside the gene matches. Germline V CDR1 and CDR2: MNHNS, SASEGT. The CDR3 here is CASRQLAITYNEQFF. The CDR3 DNA reads TGTGCCAGCAGGCAACTAGCGATCACCTACAATGAGCAGTTCTTC.

The chain carries TRBV5-1 and TRBJ1-1; possible D gene TRBD1, 6 bases. The CDR3 consists of 14 residues. Germline CDR1 reads SGHRS; CDR2 reads YFSETQ. Trimming stripped 5 bases from V and 5 bases from J, with 16 bases between. The CDR3 is CASSPGGSGTEAFF. CDR3 DNA sequence: TGCGCCAGCAGTCCGGGGGGCTCGGGGACTGAAGCTTTCTTT.

DNA for the CDR3: TGTGCCAGCAGTGAAGGCGGGGGGTCAGATACGCAGTATTTT. As protein: CASSEGGGSDTQYF. The chain is built from TRBV6-4 and TRBJ2-3, with 8 bases fitting TRBD2. Germline loops: CDR1 MRHNA, CDR2 SNTAGT. V was clipped by 3 bases and J by 4 bases; unmatched bases: 3. The CDR3 is made up of 14 amino acids.

This chain's CDR3 is CASSLDRGQETQYF. CDR3 bases: TGTGCCAGCAGCTTGGACAGGGGGCAAGAGACCCAGTACTTC. The chain carries TRBV7-3 and TRBJ2-5, with 10 nucleotides matching TRBD1. With V trimmed by 3 bases and J by 2 bases, 0 bases remained unmatched. This CDR3 is built from 14 residues. The germline CDR1 and CDR2 sequences are SGHTA and FQGTGA.

The chain has TRBV6-5 and TRBJ2-5; TRBD1 matches at 8 bases. In germline, CDR1 is MNHEY, CDR2 SVGAGI. J gave up 1 base and V 6 bases, and 4 bases lay outside the gene matches. This CDR3 has 14 amino acids. CDR3 region: CASSRGQGQETQYF. The CDR3 DNA reads TGTGCCAGCAGCCGCGGACAGGGCCAAGAGACCCAGTACTTC.

This chain links TRBV28 with TRBJ1-5; D unclear. The CDR3 is 13 residues long. Germline CDR1 reads MDHEN; CDR2 reads SYDVKM. The V and J ends lost 3 bases and 7 bases respectively, with 10 bases between them. The CDR3: CASSFSEEQPQHF. CDR3 bases: TGTGCCAGCAGTTTCTCCGAGGAGCAGCCCCAGCATTTT.

With respect to this clone: Distinct nucleotide sequences in the sample also encode this CDR3. The chain links TRBV19 to TRBJ1-1; a possible D gene is TRBD1 (5 bases). Germline lookup yields CDR1 LNHDA and CDR2 SQIVND (reference sequence). The CDR3 covers 15 residues. V dropped 6 bases and J dropped 0 bases, with 14 bases sitting between them. CDR3 nucleotides: TGTGCCAGTAGGACAAGAACAGGTCTGAACACTGAAGCTTTCTTT. It is translated as CASRTRTGLNTEAFF.

J is TRBJ2-7 and V is TRBV6-1; 7 bases are a match to TRBD1. Trimming removed 3 bases from V and 2 bases from J; junction bases left unmatched: 7. The CDR3 has 15 residues. Per germline, CDR1 MNHNS and CDR2 SASEGT. The DNA of the CDR3 is TGTGCCAGCAGTGATTCCCCGGGACAGACCTACGAGCAGTACTTC. Translated: CASSDSPGQTYEQYF.

This chain uses TRBV11-2 with TRBJ2-3; 14 nucleotides align to TRBD2. In germline, CDR1 is SGHAT, CDR2 FQNNGV. The CDR3 sequence is 17 residues long. V trimming: 8 bases; J trimming: 0 bases; junction bases outside the gene matches: 7. The CDR3 DNA sequence: TGTGCCAGCCTAGGACTAGCGGGAGGTACTAGCACAGATACGCAGTATTTT. It yields the protein CASLGLAGGTSTDTQYF. Looking up the rest from reference TRBV11-2 and TRBJ2-3 gives the full variable domain: EAGVAQSPRYKIIEKRQSVAFWCNPISGHATLYWYQQILGQGPKLLIQFQNNGVVDDSQLPKDRFSAERLKGVDSTLKIQPAKLEDSAVYLCASLGLAGGTSTDTQYFGPGTRLTVL.

V gene TRBV6-1 combines with J gene TRBJ1-5; no reliable D call. The ends were cut back, 6 bases at V and 0 bases at J, with 9 bases in the middle. CDR3 size: 14 residues. The germline gives CDR1 MNHNS, CDR2 SASEGT. CDR3 nucleotides: TGTGCCAGCAGAAGGAGTTATAGCAATCAGCCCCAGCATTTT. It codes for CASRRSYSNQPQHF.